This TCR beta chain was observed in a study of cytomegalovirus exposure and HLA in healthy donors. There are 16 residues in the CDR3. With 6 bases removed from V and 6 bases from J, the gap between germline ends came to 21 bases. Germline loops: CDR1 MDHEN, CDR2 SYDVKM. A multiplex PCR was run with 60 Vbeta primers and 13 Jbeta primers. Method: immunoSEQ multiplex PCR; TCRdb's copy keeps in-frame clones and lacks some. The sample carries 95,000 to 100,000 clones, around 79% recorded once. Sequencing was carried out using PBMCs. This clonotype was sampled from a woman aged 40-49 years in good health and CMV-seronegative. The chain employs TRBV28 and TRBJ2-1; D is perhaps TRBD2 (6 bases). Written as DNA, the CDR3 is TGTGCCAGCAGACCCCTTCTAGCGCCGATCAGCAATGAGCAGTTCTTC. It codes for CASRPLLAPISNEQFF.